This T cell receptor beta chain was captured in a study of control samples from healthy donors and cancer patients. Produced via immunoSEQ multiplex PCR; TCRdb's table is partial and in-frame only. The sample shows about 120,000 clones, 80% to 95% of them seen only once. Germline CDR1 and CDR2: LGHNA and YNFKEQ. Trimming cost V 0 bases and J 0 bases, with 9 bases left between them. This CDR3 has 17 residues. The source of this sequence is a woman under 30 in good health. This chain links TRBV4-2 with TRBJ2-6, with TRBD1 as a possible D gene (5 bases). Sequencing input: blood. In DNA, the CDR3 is TGTGCCAGCAGCCAAGATCGCGACAGCTCTGGGGCCAACGTCCTGACTTTC. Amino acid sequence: CASSQDRDSSGANVLTF.